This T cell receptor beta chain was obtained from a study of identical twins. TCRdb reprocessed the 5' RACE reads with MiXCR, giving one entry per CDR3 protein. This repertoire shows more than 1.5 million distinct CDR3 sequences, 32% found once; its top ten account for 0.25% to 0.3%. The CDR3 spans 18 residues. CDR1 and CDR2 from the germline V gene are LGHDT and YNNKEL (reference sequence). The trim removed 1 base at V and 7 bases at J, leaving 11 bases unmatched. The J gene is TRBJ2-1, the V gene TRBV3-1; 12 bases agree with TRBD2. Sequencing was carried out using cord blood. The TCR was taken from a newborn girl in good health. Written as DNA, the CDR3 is TGTGCCAGCAGCCAAGCCCTAACTAGCGGGAGGATAGGGAATGAGCAGTTCTTC. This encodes CASSQALTSGRIGNEQFF.